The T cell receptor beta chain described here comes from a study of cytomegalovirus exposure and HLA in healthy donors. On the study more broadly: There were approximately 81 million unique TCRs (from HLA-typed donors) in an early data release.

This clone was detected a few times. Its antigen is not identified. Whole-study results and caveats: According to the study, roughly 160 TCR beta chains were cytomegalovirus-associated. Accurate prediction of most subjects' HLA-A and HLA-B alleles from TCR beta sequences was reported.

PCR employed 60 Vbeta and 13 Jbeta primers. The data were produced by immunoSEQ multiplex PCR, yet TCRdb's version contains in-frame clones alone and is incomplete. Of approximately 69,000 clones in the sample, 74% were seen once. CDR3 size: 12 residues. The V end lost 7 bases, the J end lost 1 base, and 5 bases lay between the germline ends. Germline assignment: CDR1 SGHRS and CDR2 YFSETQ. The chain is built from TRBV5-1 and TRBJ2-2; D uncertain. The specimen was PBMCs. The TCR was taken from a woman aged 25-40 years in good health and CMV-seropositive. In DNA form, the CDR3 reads TGCGCCAGCTCCCAGAACACCGGGGAGCTGTTTTTT. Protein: CASSQNTGELFF.